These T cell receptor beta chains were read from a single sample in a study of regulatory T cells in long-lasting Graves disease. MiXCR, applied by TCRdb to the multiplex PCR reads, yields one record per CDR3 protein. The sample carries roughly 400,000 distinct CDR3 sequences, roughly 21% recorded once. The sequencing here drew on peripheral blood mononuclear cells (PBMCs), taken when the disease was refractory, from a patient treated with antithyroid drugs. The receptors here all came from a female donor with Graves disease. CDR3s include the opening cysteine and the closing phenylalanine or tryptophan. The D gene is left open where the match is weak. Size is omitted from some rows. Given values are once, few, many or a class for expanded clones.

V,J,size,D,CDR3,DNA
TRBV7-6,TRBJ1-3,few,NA,CASSLGAGLSGNTIYF,TGTGCCAGCAGCTTAGGGGCAGGCCTCTCTGGAAACACCATATATTTT
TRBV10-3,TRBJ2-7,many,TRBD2,CAISESRDYYEQYF,TGTGCCATCAGTGAGTCCCGGGACTACTACGAGCAGTACTTC
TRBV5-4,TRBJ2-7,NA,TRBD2,CASSGGPGGNDEQYF,TGTGCCAGCAGCGGGGGGCCGGGGGGGAACGACGAGCAGTACTTC
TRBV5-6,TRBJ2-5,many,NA,CASSIGGRGQETQYF,TGTGCCAGCAGCATCGGAGGTAGGGGCCAAGAGACCCAGTACTTC
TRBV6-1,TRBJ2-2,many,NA,CASSDLASTGELFF,TGTGCCAGCAGTGATTTGGCGAGCACCGGGGAGCTGTTTTTT
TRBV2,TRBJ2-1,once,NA,CASSPQRTSYNEQFF,TGTGCCAGCAGCCCCCAGCGGACCTCCTACAATGAGCAGTTCTTC
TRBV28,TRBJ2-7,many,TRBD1,CASSRQGAYEQYF,TGTGCCAGCAGCCGACAGGGGGCCTACGAGCAGTACTTC
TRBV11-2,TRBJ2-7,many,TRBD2,CASTRGRSSYEQYF,TGTGCCAGCACCCGCGGGAGGAGCTCCTACGAGCAGTACTTC
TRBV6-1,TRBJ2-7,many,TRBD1,CASSESPGQGFYEQYF,TGTGCCAGCAGTGAAAGCCCGGGACAGGGGTTCTACGAGCAGTACTTC
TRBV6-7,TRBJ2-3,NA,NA,CASSQQGNSTDTQYF,TGTGCCAGCAGCCAACAGGGTAATTCCACAGATACGCAGTATTTT
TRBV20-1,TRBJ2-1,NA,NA,CSAPRGTSSNEQFF,TGCAGTGCCCCCAGGGGGACTAGTTCCAATGAGCAGTTCTTC
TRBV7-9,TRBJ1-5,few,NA,CASSNRQDQGPQHF,TGTGCCAGCAGCAACCGACAGGATCAAGGGCCCCAGCATTTT
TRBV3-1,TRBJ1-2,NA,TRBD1,CASSKSTGLTYGYTF,TGTGCCAGCAGCAAATCGACAGGGCTTACCTATGGCTACACCTTC
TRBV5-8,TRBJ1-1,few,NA,CASSTGVRMNTEAFF,TGTGCCAGCAGCACGGGTGTCAGAATGAACACTGAAGCTTTCTTT
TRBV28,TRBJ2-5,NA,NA,CASSPPRRPAGQETQYF,TGTGCCAGCAGCCCACCCCGGAGGCCCGCGGGGCAAGAGACCCAGTACTTC
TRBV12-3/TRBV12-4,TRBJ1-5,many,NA,CASSLEHTANQPQHF,TGTGCCAGCAGTTTAGAACATACCGCCAATCAGCCCCAGCATTTT
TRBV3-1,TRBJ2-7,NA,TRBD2,CASSEIAGGGIEQYF,TGTGCCAGCAGCGAAATAGCGGGAGGGGGAATCGAGCAGTACTTC
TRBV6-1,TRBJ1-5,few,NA,CASRQVNNQPQHF,TGTGCCAGCAGACAGGTGAACAATCAGCCCCAGCATTTT
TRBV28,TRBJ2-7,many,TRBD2,CASSREGVNSYEQYF,TGTGCCAGCAGCCGGGAGGGGGTCAATTCCTACGAGCAGTACTTC
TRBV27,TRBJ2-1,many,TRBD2,CASSPLGASGRANEQFF,TGTGCCAGCAGCCCCCTCGGGGCTAGCGGGAGAGCGAATGAGCAGTTCTTC
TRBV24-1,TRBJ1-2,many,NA,CATSDLSTTGYTF,TGTGCCACCAGTGATCTGTCTACTACCGGCTACACCTTC
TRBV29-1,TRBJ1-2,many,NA,CSAWDIYGYTF,TGCAGCGCCTGGGACATCTATGGCTACACCTTC
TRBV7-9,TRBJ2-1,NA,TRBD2,CASSLELAGVAGNEQFF,TGTGCCAGCAGCTTAGAGCTAGCGGGAGTTGCGGGCAATGAGCAGTTCTTC
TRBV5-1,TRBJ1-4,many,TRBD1,CASRDRGQTNEKLFF,TGCGCCAGCAGAGACAGGGGGCAAACTAATGAAAAACTGTTTTTT
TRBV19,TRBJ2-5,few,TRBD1,CASSSIDGTGDQETQYF,TGTGCCAGTAGTTCCATCGACGGGACAGGGGATCAAGAGACCCAGTACTTC
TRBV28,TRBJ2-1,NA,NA,CASSLLRPSAYNEQFF,TGTGCCAGCAGTTTACTCCGACCTTCGGCCTACAATGAGCAGTTCTTC
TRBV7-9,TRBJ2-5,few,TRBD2,CASSLNPSGVGETQYF,TGTGCCAGCAGCTTAAACCCTAGCGGAGTAGGGGAGACCCAGTACTTC
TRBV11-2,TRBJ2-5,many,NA,CASSPQGTGETQYF,TGTGCCAGCAGCCCCCAGGGGACGGGAGAGACCCAGTACTTC
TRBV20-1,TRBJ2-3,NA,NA,CSAGHGDTQYF,TGCAGTGCCGGACACGGGGATACGCAGTATTTT
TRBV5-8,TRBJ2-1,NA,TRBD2,CASSRVGASGAYGQFF,TGTGCCAGCAGCCGCGTCGGGGCTAGCGGGGCCTACGGCCAGTTCTTC
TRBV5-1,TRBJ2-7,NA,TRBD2,CASSPTSASSYEQYF,TGCGCCAGCAGCCCAACTAGCGCGAGCTCCTACGAGCAGTACTTC
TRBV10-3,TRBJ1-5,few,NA,CAISENRGRGARDQPQHF,TGTGCCATCAGCGAGAATCGAGGGCGGGGGGCGCGGGATCAGCCCCAGCATTTT
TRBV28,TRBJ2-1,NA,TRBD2,CASSQTSGSVNEQFF,TGTGCCAGCAGCCAGACTAGCGGGAGTGTAAATGAGCAGTTCTTC
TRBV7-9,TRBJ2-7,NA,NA,CASSFEGGLRSYEQYF,TGTGCCAGCAGCTTTGAGGGAGGTCTAAGATCCTACGAGCAGTACTTC
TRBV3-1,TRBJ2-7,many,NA,CASSQDHYEQYF,TGTGCCAGCAGCCAAGATCACTACGAGCAGTACTTC
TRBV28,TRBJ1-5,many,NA,CASSFGMGFHWPQHF,TGTGCCAGCAGTTTTGGCATGGGTTTCCACTGGCCCCAGCATTTT
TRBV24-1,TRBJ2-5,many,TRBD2,CATSASAGGETQYF,TGTGCCACCAGTGCATCAGCGGGAGGGGAGACCCAGTACTTC
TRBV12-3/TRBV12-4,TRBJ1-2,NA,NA,CASSQGLYREGYTF,TGTGCCAGCAGTCAGGGTTTGTACAGAGAAGGCTACACCTTC
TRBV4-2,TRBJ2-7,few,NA,CASSQDGDVYEQYF,TGTGCCAGCAGCCAAGATGGGGACGTCTACGAGCAGTACTTC
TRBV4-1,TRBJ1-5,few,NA,CASTPTGSAQPQHF,TGCGCCAGCACTCCGACAGGTTCCGCTCAGCCCCAGCATTTT
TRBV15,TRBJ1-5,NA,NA,CATSRDGPYSNQPQHF,TGTGCCACCAGCAGAGACGGCCCTTATAGCAATCAGCCCCAGCATTTT
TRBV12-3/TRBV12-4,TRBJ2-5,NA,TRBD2,CASSTGTSGIETQYF,TGTGCCAGCAGTACCGGGACTAGCGGGATAGAGACCCAGTACTTC
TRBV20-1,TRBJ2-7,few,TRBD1,CSAIGGGTGKNEQYF,TGCAGTGCAATAGGGGGCGGGACAGGGAAAAACGAGCAGTACTTC
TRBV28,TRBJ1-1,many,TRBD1,CASSPTGVYTEAFF,TGTGCCAGCAGCCCCACAGGGGTATACACTGAAGCTTTCTTT
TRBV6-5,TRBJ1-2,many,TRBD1,CASSSSGTGENGYTF,TGTGCCAGCAGTTCAAGCGGGACAGGGGAGAATGGCTACACCTTC
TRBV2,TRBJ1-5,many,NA,CASSGEVMTRSNQPQHF,TGTGCCAGCAGTGGCGAAGTGATGACAAGGTCCAATCAGCCCCAGCATTTT
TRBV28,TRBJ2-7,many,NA,CASSNPWDATYEQYF,TGTGCCAGCAGCAACCCATGGGACGCTACCTACGAGCAGTACTTC
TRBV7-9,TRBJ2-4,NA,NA,CASSLPPGTNKNIQYF,TGTGCCAGCAGCTTACCCCCCGGGACAAACAAAAACATTCAGTACTTC
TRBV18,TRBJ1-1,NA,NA,CASSPTLAGLGTEAFF,TGTGCCAGCTCACCAACCCTTGCAGGGTTAGGCACTGAAGCTTTCTTT
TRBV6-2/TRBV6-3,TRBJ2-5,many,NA,CASSYSGRETQYF,TGTGCCAGCAGTTACTCGGGGAGAGAGACCCAGTACTTC
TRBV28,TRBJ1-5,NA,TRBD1,CASSLGTGGLQPQHF,TGTGCCAGCAGTTTGGGGACAGGGGGCCTTCAGCCCCAGCATTTT
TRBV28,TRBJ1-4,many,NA,CASTSQGSGEKLFF,TGTGCCAGCACCTCGCAGGGTAGCGGAGAAAAACTGTTTTTT
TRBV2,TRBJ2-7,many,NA,CASTRVPSYEQYF,TGTGCCAGCACACGGGTTCCATCCTACGAGCAGTACTTC
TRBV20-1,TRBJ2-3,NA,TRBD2,CSAEGREWYTDTQYF,TGCAGTGCCGAGGGGCGGGAGTGGTACACAGATACGCAGTATTTT
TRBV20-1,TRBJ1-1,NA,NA,CSAPLTGGGKVNTEAFF,TGCAGTGCGCCCCTAACTGGGGGGGGGAAGGTGAACACTGAAGCTTTCTTT
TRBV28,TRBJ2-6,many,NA,CASSLRSDSGANVLTF,TGTGCCAGCAGTTTGCGGTCGGACTCTGGGGCCAACGTCCTGACTTTC
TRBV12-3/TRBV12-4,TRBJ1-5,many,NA,CASSYNFGNSNQPQHF,TGTGCCAGCAGTTACAACTTTGGGAATAGCAATCAGCCCCAGCATTTT